The 27 T cell receptor beta chains presented below share a single source sample, sequenced in a study of T cells in localized non-small cell lung cancer. The method was immunoSEQ multiplex PCR; TCRdb's version includes in-frame clones alone and lacks a portion of them. The data show roughly 2,000 clones, with roughly 32% seen just once and roughly 23% held by the top ten. Sequencing was performed on lung tumor tissue, taken before any cancer treatment. The receptors were gathered from a female donor of 60 years or more with stage I lung adenocarcinoma.

The chain combines TRBV5-1 with TRBJ2-1; tentatively, D is TRBD1 or TRBD2 (6 bases each). This CDR3 spans 15 amino acids. The germline V gene has CDR1 SGHRS and CDR2 YFSETQ. Trimming removed 2 bases at V and 1 base at J, with 10 bases between. This CDR3 is CASSLGGFSYNEQFF. CDR3 in DNA: TGCGCCAGCAGCTTAGGGGGGTTTTCCTACAATGAGCAGTTCTTC.

In its sample, this clone ranks as medium-sized. This chain links TRBV11-3 with TRBJ1-4, with 7 bases identical to TRBD1. Germline loops: CDR1 SGHNT, CDR2 YENEEA. J was trimmed by 4 bases and V by 5 bases; bases with no gene match: 7. The CDR3 totals 15 residues. The CDR3 DNA is TGTGCCAGCAGCGCCATGGGGGACAGTAATGAAAAACTGTTTTTT. The encoded protein is CASSAMGDSNEKLFF.

This sequence joins TRBV28 and TRBJ2-5; TRBD1 is a possible D gene (5 bases). CDR1 and CDR2 from the germline V gene are MDHEN and SYDVKM. The CDR3 loop spans 14 amino acids. Trimming cost V 1 base and J 5 bases, with 11 bases left between them. DNA of the CDR3: TGTGCCAGCAGTTTATCTGGCACAGGCGAGACCCAGTACTTC. It codes for CASSLSGTGETQYF.

The rearrangement links TRBV19 to TRBJ2-7; 7 bases match TRBD2. Per germline, CDR1 LNHDA and CDR2 SQIVND (reference sequence). Trimming at V came to 4 bases and at J to 3 bases, leaving 3 bases not matched to a gene. This CDR3 has 13 residues. The CDR3 region is CASSRASGYEQYF. The CDR3, as DNA: TGTGCCAGTAGTAGGGCTAGCGGCTACGAGCAGTACTTC.

The chain links TRBV5-1 to TRBJ1-4, with TRBD1 identical over 9 bases. J was trimmed by 0 bases and V by 1 base; bases with no gene match: 1. The length of the CDR3 is 16 residues. Germline loops: CDR1 SGHRS, CDR2 YFSETQ. CDR3 nucleotides: TGCGCCAGCAGCTTGACAGGGGGCCCAACTAATGAAAAACTGTTTTTT. This gives the protein CASSLTGGPTNEKLFF.

In its sample, this clone was seen a few times. V gene TRBV9 combines with J gene TRBJ2-1, with a tentative D call TRBD1 (5 bases). With 4 bases removed from V and 5 bases from J, the gap between germline ends came to 13 bases. CDR3 length: 14 residues. CDR1 and CDR2 from the germline V gene are SGDLS and YYNGEE. In DNA, the CDR3 is TGTGCCAGCAGCTTAGGGGCAGTAAACAATGAGCAGTTCTTC. This codes for CASSLGAVNNEQFF.

The genes are TRBV2 and TRBJ2-5; D call uncertain. V dropped 3 bases and J dropped 3 bases, with 5 bases sitting between them. The CDR3 is made up of 12 amino acids. Germline loops: CDR1 SNHLY, CDR2 FYNNEI. Written as DNA, the CDR3 is TGTGCCAGCAGTGACCAAAAAGAGACCCAGTACTTC. As protein: CASSDQKETQYF.

This chain connects TRBV6-8 to TRBJ2-1; tentatively, D is TRBD2 (6 bases). The germline V and J ends were trimmed by 5 bases and 8 bases, with 19 bases remaining between them. Per the germline V gene, CDR1 is MNHGY and CDR2 is SAAAGT. This CDR3 spans 15 amino acids. The CDR3 sequence: CASSKGLPTVDEQFF. The DNA for the CDR3 is TGTGCCAGCAGTAAGGGACTCCCCACGGTCGATGAGCAGTTCTTC.

V gene TRBV29-1 combines with J gene TRBJ2-1, with TRBD2 matching 7 bases. This CDR3 is 15 amino acids long. With V trimmed by 1 base and J by 4 bases, 7 bases remained unmatched. Germline V gene sequence: CDR1 SQVTM, CDR2 ANQGSEA. The CDR3 DNA follows: TGCAGCGTTGAAGGTCTAGCGGATAAATACAATGAGCAGTTCTTC. Residues: CSVEGLADKYNEQFF.

By sample fraction, this clone is large. V gene TRBV19 combines with J gene TRBJ2-5; TRBD2 is a possible D gene (5 bases). The V end was cut by 3 bases, the J end by 6 bases, with 14 bases between. The CDR3 runs to 14 residues. CDR1 and CDR2 (germline): LNHDA, SQIVND (reference sequence). This chain's CDR3 is CASSIPGFGQTQYF. The CDR3 DNA reads TGTGCCAGTAGTATCCCGGGATTTGGACAGACCCAGTACTTC.

This clone has more than one count but fewer than ten. This rearrangement joins TRBV19 to TRBJ1-1; the match to TRBD1 covers 8 bases. CDR1 is LNHDA, CDR2 SQIVND, per germline (reference sequence). The CDR3 runs 13 residues. With V trimmed by 5 bases and J by 5 bases, 4 bases remained unmatched. Here the CDR3 reads CASSRTGRTEAFF. As DNA, the CDR3 is TGTGCCAGTAGTCGGACAGGGCGAACTGAAGCTTTCTTT.

V usage is TRBV5-1 and J usage is TRBJ2-5; the D gene is possibly TRBD1 (5 bases). The germline gives CDR1 SGHRS, CDR2 YFSETQ. The CDR3 loop spans 15 amino acids. The V end lost 1 base, the J end lost 4 bases, and 14 bases lay between the germline ends. CDR3 nucleotides: TGCGCCAGCAGCTTGTTAGAGACAGATTCAGAGACCCAGTACTTC. Its translation: CASSLLETDSETQYF.

The rearrangement joins TRBV9 to TRBJ1-1; D gene unclear. Germline V lookup: CDR1 SGDLS, CDR2 YYNGEE. This CDR3 region has 14 residues. The V and J ends lost 0 bases and 4 bases respectively, with 10 bases between them. CDR3 bases: TGTGCCAGCAGCGTAGAGAGGGTCGGCACTGAAGCTTTCTTT. This encodes CASSVERVGTEAFF.

This clone is classed as medium-sized. The chain uses TRBV11-3 and TRBJ1-5; tentative D call: TRBD1 (5 bases). V gave up 0 bases and J gave up 6 bases, with 9 bases separating them. The germline gives CDR1 SGHNT, CDR2 YENEEA. This CDR3 has 14 amino acids. CDR3: CASSLDAGIQPQHF. The CDR3 coding sequence is TGTGCCAGCAGCTTAGACGCAGGGATTCAGCCCCAGCATTTT.

V is TRBV19 and J is TRBJ1-4, with D possibly being TRBD1 (5 bases). Trimming shortened V by 7 bases and J by 3 bases, and 12 bases separated the two germline ends. This CDR3 contains 14 residues. Germline V lookup: CDR1 LNHDA, CDR2 SQIVND (reference sequence). The CDR3 DNA reads as TGTGCCAGTAAAGTTAGGGGTCCTAATGAAAAACTGTTTTTT. Translation gives CASKVRGPNEKLFF.

There are a few counts of this clone. V usage is TRBV9 and J usage is TRBJ2-3, with D possibly matching TRBD2 (7 bases). CDR1 is SGDLS and CDR2 is YYNGEE in the germline V gene. The CDR3 consists of 15 residues. Trimming cost V 4 bases and J 3 bases, with 15 bases left between them. The CDR3: CASSPRGGGTDTQYF. The DNA for the CDR3 is TGTGCCAGCAGCCCGCGAGGGGGGGGTACAGATACGCAGTATTTT.

Regarding this clone: A junction boundary mismatches the germline segment, possibly from a read error. The chain combines TRBV19 with TRBJ1-5; the D is unclear. Germline V gene sequence: CDR1 LNHDA, CDR2 SQIVND (reference sequence). The CDR3 length is 12 residues. This CDR3 reads CASRYSNQPQHF. The CDR3 nucleotides are TGTGCCAGTAGATACAGCAATCAGCCTCAGCATTTT.

This chain links TRBV9 with TRBJ2-3, with D unclear. V gave up 7 bases and J gave up 6 bases, with 21 bases separating them. The CDR3 covers 15 residues. CDR1 and CDR2 (germline): SGDLS, YYNGEE. This chain's CDR3 is CASSDLLSSRDTQYF. CDR3 nucleotides: TGTGCCAGCTCCGACCTCCTGTCTTCTAGGGATACGCAGTATTTT.

This clone was seen only a few times. The rearrangement joins TRBV6-8 to TRBJ1-2; D uncertain. CDR3 length: 14 residues. Germline CDR1 MNHGY, CDR2 SAAAGT. Trimming removed 8 bases at V and 2 bases at J, with 15 bases between. Here the CDR3 DNA reads TGTGCCAGCTACGAAAACGGAGTAAACTATGGCTACACCTTC. Protein product: CASYENGVNYGYTF.

The CDR3 bases are TGTGCCAGCTCACCCGATGGCAGACCAAGACGGGAGCAGTACTTC. It translates to CASSPDGRPRREQYF. The chain couples TRBV18 to TRBJ2-7; D unclear. The V end was cut by 3 bases, the J end by 7 bases, with 19 bases between. The CDR3 extends over 15 amino acids. The germline CDR1 and CDR2 sequences are KGHSH and LQKENI.

The chain employs TRBV25-1 and TRBJ1-2, with D uncertain. Trimming pared 8 bases from V and 3 bases from J, leaving 10 bases between. The CDR3 runs to 12 residues. Germline V lookup: CDR1 MGHDK, CDR2 SYGVNS. The CDR3 DNA sequence: TGTGCCAGCCAAGACGGCTACTATGGCTACACCTTC. Amino acid sequence: CASQDGYYGYTF.

This clone turned up a few times. This chain links TRBV6-8 with TRBJ2-3; 9 bases are a match to TRBD2. Germline-derived CDR1 and CDR2 are MNHGY and SAAAGT. Losses at the gene ends were 7 bases for V and 2 bases for J; bases not matched to a gene: 7. This CDR3 is 15 amino acids long. CDR3 nucleotide sequence: TGTGCCAGCACCTTTAGCGGGGGCCCCACAGATACGCAGTATTTT. Its protein product is CASTFSGGPTDTQYF.

This clone has ten or more counts. J is TRBJ2-7 and V is TRBV11-3, with 11 bases identical to TRBD2. V lost 3 bases, J lost 2 bases, and 6 bases stayed unmatched. The CDR3 contains 16 residues. The germline gives CDR1 SGHNT, CDR2 YENEEA. The CDR3 protein is CASSFTSGGVPYEQYF. The CDR3 DNA reads TGTGCCAGCAGCTTTACTAGCGGGGGCGTTCCCTACGAGCAGTACTTC.

This clone was counted only a few times. The chain joins TRBV19 to TRBJ1-6; D gene unclear. Looked up from germline, CDR1 is LNHDA and CDR2 is SQIVND (reference sequence). Trimming left V 1 base short and J 9 bases short, with 10 bases between. This CDR3 is 14 amino acids long. CDR3 nucleotides: TGTGCCAGTAGTATAGGATCCGGCGGTTCACCCCTCCACTTT. Its translation: CASSIGSGGSPLHF.

The V and J genes are TRBV30 and TRBJ1-1; D is uncertain. The germline V gene encodes CDR1 GTSNPN and CDR2 SVGIG (reference sequence). This CDR3 contains 13 residues. V was cut by 1 base and J by 0 bases, with 6 bases left in between. In DNA form, the CDR3 reads TGTGCCTGGAGTGGGTTGCTGAACACTGAAGCTTTCTTT. Its protein product is CAWSGLLNTEAFF.

The chain is built from TRBV12-2 and TRBJ2-2. TRBV12-2 is labeled a pseudogene. This CDR3 contains 15 residues. The CDR3 DNA follows: TGTGCCATCACCCGGGGACCCGGTTTCTCCGGGGAGCTGTTTTTT. Encoded protein: CAITRGPGFSGELFF.

This clone ranks as hyperexpanded. The chain carries TRBV6-8 and TRBJ1-1; 8 bases match TRBD1. The CDR3 extends over 15 amino acids. Germline CDR1 and CDR2: MNHGY and SAAAGT. J was trimmed by 1 base and V by 6 bases; bases with no gene match: 7. The CDR3 sequence: CASRLSGTGNTEAFF. The CDR3 DNA reads as TGTGCCAGCAGATTATCCGGGACAGGGAACACTGAAGCTTTCTTT.